One and the same sample provided the 21 T cell receptor beta chains below, sequenced in a study of blood T cell repertoires in COVID-19. Sequenced by immunoSEQ multiplex PCR; TCRdb stores in-frame clones only, minus some. The data hold about 200,000 clones, with 82% observed a single time. The sample comprised PBMCs or T cells enriched from blood (not recorded which). The receptors originated from a woman in her sixties or seventies with acute COVID-19.

The V and J genes are TRBV11-2 and TRBJ2-1; 9 bases map to TRBD1. The ends lost 5 bases at V and 9 bases at J; junction bases unmatched: 8. CDR1 SGHAT and CDR2 FQNNGV come from the germline V gene. The CDR3 loop spans 14 amino acids. The CDR3 DNA is TGTGCCAGCAGCCCTATACAGGGGGCGCGTGAGCAGTTCTTC. Its protein product is CASSPIQGAREQFF. Full variable domain (missing parts from reference TRBV11-2 and TRBJ2-1): EAGVAQSPRYKIIEKRQSVAFWCNPISGHATLYWYQQILGQGPKLLIQFQNNGVVDDSQLPKDRFSAERLKGVDSTLKIQPAKLEDSAVYLCASSPIQGAREQFFGPGTRLTVL.

The chain combines TRBV6-5 with TRBJ2-7; D is possibly TRBD2 (5 bases). CDR1 is MNHEY and CDR2 is SVGAGI in the germline V gene. Trimming pared 9 bases from V and 1 base from J, leaving 10 bases between. The CDR3 is 12 residues long. The CDR3 protein is CAREGTSYEQYV. The CDR3 bases are TGTGCCAGAGAGGGCACGTCCTACGAGCAGTACGTC.

V usage is TRBV4-3 and J usage is TRBJ1-3; 10 nucleotides match TRBD1. Per germline, CDR1 LGHNA and CDR2 YSLEER. The J segment lost 8 bases and the V segment lost 1 base, leaving 5 bases of the junction unmatched. The CDR3 totals 15 residues. DNA of the CDR3: TGCGCCAGCAGCCAAGTCCGGACAGGGGGGGACACCATATATTTT. Its translation is CASSQVRTGGDTIYF.

The chain links TRBV19 to TRBJ1-5; TRBD1 aligns across 7 bases. The ends lost 4 bases at V and 0 bases at J; junction bases unmatched: 12. The CDR3 has 18 amino acids. Germline V lookup: CDR1 LNHDA, CDR2 SQIVND (reference sequence). In DNA, the CDR3 is TGTGCCAGTAGTAGGCCAGGGACAGATTATTATAGCAATCAGCCCCAGCATTTT. It yields the protein CASSRPGTDYYSNQPQHF. The full variable domain, its missing parts supplied by reference TRBV19 and TRBJ1-5, is DGGITQSPKYLFRKEGQNVTLSCEQNLNHDAMYWYRQDPGQGLRLIYYSQIVNDFQKGDIAEGYSVSREKKESFPLTVTSAQKNPTAFYLCASSRPGTDYYSNQPQHFGDGTRLSIL.

The chain recombines TRBV14 with TRBJ1-6; D possibly corresponds to TRBD1 (5 bases). Deletions cut 4 bases from V and 8 bases from J, with 12 bases between. From germline, CDR1 is SGHDN and CDR2 FVKESK. The CDR3 consists of 14 residues. The CDR3: CASSPLQGYSPLHF. CDR3 nucleotides: TGTGCCAGCAGCCCCCTGCAGGGTTATTCACCCCTCCACTTT.

The chain combines TRBV7-2 with TRBJ2-2; D unclear. CDR1 is SGHTA and CDR2 is FQGNSA in the germline V gene. The CDR3 runs 14 residues. V shed 3 bases and J shed 2 bases, with 7 bases lying between them. CDR3 nucleotide sequence: TGTGCCAGCAGCTTCTCGACTAACACCGGGGAGCTGTTTTTT. Translation: CASSFSTNTGELFF.

The chain carries TRBV3-1 (or the pseudogene TRBV3-2) and TRBJ1-2; 7 bases line up with TRBD1. Looked up from germline, CDR1 is LGHDT and CDR2 is YNNKEL (reference sequence). This CDR3 region has 14 residues. The trim removed 4 bases at V and 6 bases at J, leaving 8 bases unmatched. In DNA, the CDR3 is TGTGCCAGCAGCCGACAGGGTGTTGAGAATGGCTACACCTTC. Translating gives CASSRQGVENGYTF.

This sequence joins TRBV24-1 and TRBJ2-1; a weak D match, TRBD2 (6 bases). Germline CDR1 reads KGHDR; CDR2 reads SFDVKD. Trimming took 1 base from V and 0 from J, leaving 12 bases between them. This CDR3 comprises 17 residues. Here the CDR3 reads CATSDFSGLSSYNEQFF. The CDR3 DNA sequence: TGTGCCACCAGTGATTTTTCAGGACTAAGCTCCTACAATGAGCAGTTCTTC.

The genes are TRBV5-4 and TRBJ1-1, with TRBD1 as a possible D gene (5 bases). Germline assignment: CDR1 SGHNT and CDR2 YYREEE (reference sequence). The CDR3 consists of 12 residues. V was shortened by 0 bases and J by 11 bases, with 11 bases between the two germline ends. Here the CDR3 reads CASSLVAGLAFF. The CDR3 DNA is TGTGCCAGCAGCTTGGTTGCAGGGCTGGCTTTCTTT.

The chain is built from TRBV7-2 and TRBJ2-1, with 8 bases identical to TRBD2. The CDR3 sequence is 15 residues long. Trimming took 3 bases from V and 2 from J; bases not matched to a gene: 3. Germline CDR1 SGHTA, CDR2 FQGNSA. CDR3 DNA sequence: TGTGCCAGCAGCTTTAGCGGGAAAGCCTACAATGAGCAGTTCTTC. It yields the protein CASSFSGKAYNEQFF. The variable domain in full, completed from reference TRBV7-2 and TRBJ2-1, reads GAGVSQSPSNKVTEKGKDVELRCDPISGHTALYWYRQSLGQGLEFLIYFQGNSAPDKSGLPSDRFSAERTGGSVSTLTIQRTQQEDSAVYLCASSFSGKAYNEQFFGPGTRLTVL.

CDR3 residues: CSVSSGRRQTQYF. CDR3 DNA: TGCAGCGTTAGCAGCGGGAGGAGACAGACCCAGTACTTC. The chain carries TRBV29-1 and TRBJ2-5; 9 bases are shared with TRBD2. The CDR3 consists of 13 residues. With V trimmed by 5 bases and J by 6 bases, 7 bases remained unmatched. Germline V gene data show CDR1 as SQVTM and CDR2 as ANQGSEA.

The rearrangement links TRBV18 to TRBJ1-1; TRBD1 matches at 9 bases. This CDR3 is 14 amino acids long. With V trimmed by 6 bases and J by 6 bases, 8 bases remained unmatched. CDR1 KGHSH and CDR2 LQKENI come from the germline V gene. CDR3 DNA: TGTGCCAGCTCCGGGACAGGGACGGTTGCTGAAGCTTTCTTT. It translates to CASSGTGTVAEAFF.

The rearrangement links TRBV6-5 to TRBJ1-1; no definite D call. The CDR3 runs to 13 residues. Germline V lookup: CDR1 MNHEY, CDR2 SVGAGI. V shed 5 bases and J shed 1 base, with 8 bases lying between them. This CDR3 reads CASSSGRNTEAFF. The CDR3 DNA reads TGTGCCAGCAGTAGCGGACGGAACACTGAAGCTTTCTTT.

This rearrangement joins TRBV7-9 to TRBJ1-5, with 10 positions matching TRBD1. Germline V CDR1 and CDR2: SEHNR, FQNEAQ (reference sequence). The CDR3 loop spans 16 amino acids. V dropped 5 bases and J dropped 4; count of bases not matched to a gene: 8. The CDR3 nucleotides read TGTGCCAGCAGCACCCCTTGGACAGGGGGAAATCAGCCCCAGCATTTT. Its translation is CASSTPWTGGNQPQHF.

This clone was picked up one time. The chain recombines TRBV24-1 with TRBJ2-1; 7 bases are shared with TRBD1. Germline CDR1 and CDR2: KGHDR and SFDVKD. V gave up 4 bases and J gave up 2 bases; unmatched junction bases: 7. The CDR3 totals 16 residues. The DNA for the CDR3 is TGTGCCACCAGTGAGGCCGGGACAGTAACCTACAATGAGCAGTTCTTC. Protein product: CATSEAGTVTYNEQFF.

The chain recombines TRBV12-3 or TRBV12-4 with TRBJ1-1; unclear D gene. Trimming pared 7 bases from V and 3 bases from J, leaving 6 bases between. CDR3 length: 11 amino acids. CDR3 residues: CASKEYTEAFF. The CDR3 DNA reads as TGTGCCAGCAAGGAGTACACTGAAGCTTTCTTT.

In DNA form, the CDR3 reads TGTGCCACCAGGTCGGGGAGAAGCACAGATACGCAGTATTTT. Translating gives CATRSGRSTDTQYF. J is TRBJ2-3 and V is TRBV15; D might be TRBD2 (5 bases). V lost 6 bases, J lost 0 bases, and 10 bases lay in between. The CDR3 loop spans 14 amino acids. Germline assignment: CDR1 LNHNV and CDR2 YYDKDF (reference sequence).

This clone has more than one count but fewer than ten. This chain connects TRBV2 to TRBJ1-6; 8 positions match TRBD1. With V trimmed by 6 bases and J by 7 bases, 8 bases remained unmatched. The CDR3 is made up of 15 amino acids. The germline CDR1 and CDR2 sequences are SNHLY and FYNNEI. The CDR3 bases are TGTGCCAGCAGCGGAGGACAGGGAAGCAATTCACCCCTCCACTTT. This encodes CASSGGQGSNSPLHF.

This sequence joins TRBV7-2 and TRBJ1-1; TRBD1 agrees at 8 bases. Germline CDR1 reads SGHTA; CDR2 reads FQGNSA. Trimming at V came to 6 bases and at J to 6 bases, leaving 15 bases not matched to a gene. The CDR3 is 16 amino acids. The CDR3 DNA reads as TGTGCCAGCAGTCGTTCAGGGGGCGCCTTAAACTCTGAAGCTTTCTTT. Amino acids: CASSRSGGALNSEAFF.

This rearrangement joins TRBV4-1 to TRBJ1-5, with TRBD1 as a possible D gene (5 bases). V lost 4 bases and J 6 bases, leaving 16 bases between the germline ends. The CDR3 is 15 amino acids. CDR1 and CDR2 from the germline V gene are MGHRA and YSYEKL. The chain's CDR3 is CASSRGNGAPQPQHF. CDR3 coding DNA: TGCGCCAGCAGCCGAGGAAATGGGGCTCCTCAGCCCCAGCATTTT.

This chain joins TRBV24-1 and TRBJ2-2; D may be TRBD1 (5 bases). The CDR3 consists of 14 residues. V was cut by 9 bases and J by 3 bases, with 13 bases left in between. The V gene's germline CDR1 is KGHDR and CDR2 SFDVKD. CDR3 region: CATRPGQDTGELFF. As DNA, the CDR3 is TGTGCCACCCGGCCAGGGCAGGACACCGGGGAGCTGTTTTTT.